The 6 T cell receptor beta chains presented below share a single source sample, sequenced in a study of T cell responses to AZD1222 COVID-19 vaccine. The table came from immunoSEQ multiplex PCR; TCRdb's copy has only in-frame clones and leaves some out. This sample has about 86,000 clones; 90% occur once, and the top ten carry about 3%. The source was peripheral blood, collected on day 0 of AZD1222 vaccination. These receptors came from an adult in good health.

The genes are TRBV29-1 and TRBJ2-2; no definite D call. This CDR3 has 12 amino acids. Trimming shortened V by 5 bases and J by 6 bases, and 10 bases separated the two germline ends. CDR1 is SQVTM, CDR2 ANQGSEA, per germline. The CDR3 loop is CSVRQVAGELFF. CDR3 nucleotides: TGCAGCGTTAGGCAAGTGGCCGGGGAGCTGTTTTTT.

The chain recombines TRBV11-2 with TRBJ1-1; 12 bases fit TRBD1. V lost 5 bases and J lost 6; bases outside the gene matches: 7. The CDR3 has 15 amino acids. Germline values: CDR1 SGHAT, CDR2 FQNNGV. CDR3: CASSLGTGGRPEAFF. The DNA of the CDR3 is TGTGCCAGCAGCCTCGGGACAGGGGGCCGGCCTGAAGCTTTCTTT.

The chain carries TRBV11-2 and TRBJ2-2; D remains unclear. The CDR3 runs 14 residues. V lost 0 bases and J lost 7, with 9 bases in between. The V gene's germline CDR1 is SGHAT and CDR2 FQNNGV. The CDR3 sequence is CASSLDQIVGELFF. Written as DNA, the CDR3 is TGTGCCAGCAGCTTAGATCAAATAGTCGGGGAGCTGTTTTTT.

The V gene is TRBV6-1, the J gene TRBJ1-3; tentative D call: TRBD1 (5 bases). There are 15 residues in the CDR3. V lost 1 base and J lost 4, with 11 bases in between. Germline values: CDR1 MNHNS, CDR2 SASEGT. The chain's CDR3 is CASSEDRSPGNTIYF. Written as DNA, the CDR3 is TGTGCCAGCAGTGAAGACAGGTCCCCAGGAAACACCATATATTTT.

The rearrangement uses TRBV12-3 or TRBV12-4 and TRBJ1-2; D not resolved. V gave up 11 bases and J gave up 4 bases, with 17 bases separating them. CDR3 length equals 13 residues. In DNA, the CDR3 is TGTGCCGCAAGCCTCGGACGGTTCTATGGCTACACCTTC. Protein: CAASLGRFYGYTF.

The chain carries TRBV27 and TRBJ2-7; perhaps TRBD2 as D (6 bases). This CDR3 is 15 amino acids long. Trimming removed 2 bases from V and 1 base from J, with 12 bases in between. CDR1 and CDR2 (germline): MNHEY, SMNVEV (reference sequence). CDR3 protein: CASSLGGFSSYEQYF. Written as DNA, the CDR3 is TGTGCCAGCAGTTTAGGAGGGTTCTCTTCCTACGAGCAGTACTTC.